This T cell receptor (beta chain) is drawn from a study of tissue T cells after allogeneic stem cell transplantation. Study-wide points: Sampling depth was limited, and the cohort was small and clinically varied. Anatomically similar tissues had similar TCR repertoires within each patient.

The CDR3 has 13 amino acids. The germline V gene has CDR1 LGHDT and CDR2 YNNKQL (reference sequence). Trimming cost V 5 bases and J 4 bases, with 10 bases left between them. Sequencing was performed with immunoSEQ multiplex PCR; in TCRdb, only in-frame clones are kept and a portion is missing. The data contain thousands of clones, 65% to 80% of them singletons. Details on this clone: Its antigen is still unknown. Gene names and germline refer to mouse. The read is 1 residue too short to cover the CDR3 end, so that end is filled in from the germline J gene.

The TCR sequence derives from a female BALB/c mouse in good health. The MHC haplotype recorded for the strain is H2-d. This chain joins TRBV4 and TRBJ2-5; possible D gene TRBD2, 6 bases. Sequencing used blood. This CDR3 reads CASSVLGEDTQYF. The covered CDR3 bases are TGTGCCAGCAGCGTATTGGGGGAAGACACCCAGTAC.